Sequencing of this T cell receptor (beta chain) was carried out in a study of cytomegalovirus exposure and HLA in healthy donors. The PCR had 60 Vbeta and 13 Jbeta primers. This table comes from immunoSEQ multiplex PCR, and its TCRdb copy is limited to in-frame clones, with some not included. The data hold 110,000 to 150,000 clones, with less than 9.5% observed a single time. V was pared by 6 bases and J by 6 bases, with 8 bases between. CDR3 length: 12 amino acids. Germline V gene sequence: CDR1 MDHEN, CDR2 SYDVKM. The sample consisted of PBMCs. J is TRBJ2-2 and V is TRBV28; D call uncertain. The receptor's source is a male donor in good health and CMV-seronegative. CDR3 nucleotide sequence: TGTGCCAGCAGCCCGGAGCCCGGGGAGCTGTTTTTT. This sequence encodes CASSPEPGELFF.